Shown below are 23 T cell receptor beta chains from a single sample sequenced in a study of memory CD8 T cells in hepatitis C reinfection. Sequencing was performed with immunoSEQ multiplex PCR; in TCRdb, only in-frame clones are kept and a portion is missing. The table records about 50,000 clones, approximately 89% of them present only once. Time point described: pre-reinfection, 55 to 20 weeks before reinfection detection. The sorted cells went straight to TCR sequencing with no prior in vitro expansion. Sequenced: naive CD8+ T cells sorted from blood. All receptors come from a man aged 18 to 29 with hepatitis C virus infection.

This chain's CDR3 is CASSDVAGGQPQHF. CDR3 nucleotide sequence: TGTGCCAGCAGTGATGTAGCAGGAGGGCAGCCCCAGCATTTT. The chain is built from TRBV2 and TRBJ1-5; D unresolved. Germline CDR1 SNHLY, CDR2 FYNNEI. V lost 3 bases and J 7 bases, leaving 13 bases between the germline ends. CDR3 length equals 14 residues. The complete variable domain, with remaining parts taken from reference TRBV2 and TRBJ1-5, reads EPEVTQTPSHQVTQMGQEVILRCVPISNHLYFYWYRQILGQKVEFLVSFYNNEISEKSEIFDDQFSVERPDGSNFTLKIRSTKLEDSAMYFCASSDVAGGQPQHFGDGTRLSIL.

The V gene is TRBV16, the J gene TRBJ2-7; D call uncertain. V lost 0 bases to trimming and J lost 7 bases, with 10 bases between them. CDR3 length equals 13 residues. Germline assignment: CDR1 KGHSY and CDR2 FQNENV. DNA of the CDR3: TGTGCCAGCAGCCAATCCGACATTTGGGAGCAGTACTTC. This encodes CASSQSDIWEQYF.

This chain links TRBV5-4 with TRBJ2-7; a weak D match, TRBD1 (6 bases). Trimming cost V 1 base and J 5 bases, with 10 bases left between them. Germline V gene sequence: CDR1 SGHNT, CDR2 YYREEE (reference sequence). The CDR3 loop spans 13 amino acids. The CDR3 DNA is TGTGCCAGCAGCTTGTGGGGGCGACACGAGCAGTACGTC. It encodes CASSLWGRHEQYV.

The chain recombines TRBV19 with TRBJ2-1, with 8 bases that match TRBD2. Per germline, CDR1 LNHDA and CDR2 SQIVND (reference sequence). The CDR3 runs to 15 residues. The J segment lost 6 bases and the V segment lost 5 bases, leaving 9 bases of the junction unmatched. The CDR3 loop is CASSLRTSNSNEQFF. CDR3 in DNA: TGTGCCAGTAGTCTCCGGACTAGCAACTCCAATGAGCAGTTCTTC.

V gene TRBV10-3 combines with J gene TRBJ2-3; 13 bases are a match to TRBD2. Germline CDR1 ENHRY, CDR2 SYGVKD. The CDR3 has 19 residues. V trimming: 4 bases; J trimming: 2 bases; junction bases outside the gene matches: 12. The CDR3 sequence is CAISGTDWTSGGLTDTQYF. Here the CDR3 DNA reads TGTGCCATCAGTGGGACGGACTGGACTAGCGGGGGCCTCACAGATACGCAGTATTTT.

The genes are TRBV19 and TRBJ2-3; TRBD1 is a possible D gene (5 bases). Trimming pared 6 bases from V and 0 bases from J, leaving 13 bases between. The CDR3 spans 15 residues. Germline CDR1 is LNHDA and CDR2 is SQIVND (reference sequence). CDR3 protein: CASSPGHASTDTQYF. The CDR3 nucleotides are TGTGCCAGTAGCCCTGGACACGCTAGCACAGATACGCAGTATTTT. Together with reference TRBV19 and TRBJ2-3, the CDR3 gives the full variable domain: DGGITQSPKYLFRKEGQNVTLSCEQNLNHDAMYWYRQDPGQGLRLIYYSQIVNDFQKGDIAEGYSVSREKKESFPLTVTSAQKNPTAFYLCASSPGHASTDTQYFGPGTRLTVL.

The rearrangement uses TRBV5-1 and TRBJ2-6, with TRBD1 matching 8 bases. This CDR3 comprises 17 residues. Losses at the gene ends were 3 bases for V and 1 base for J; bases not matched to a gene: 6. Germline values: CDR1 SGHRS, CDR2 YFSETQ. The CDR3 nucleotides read TGCGCCAGCAGCTCCGGGACAGGCCTATCTGGGGCCAACGTCCTGACTTTC. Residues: CASSSGTGLSGANVLTF.

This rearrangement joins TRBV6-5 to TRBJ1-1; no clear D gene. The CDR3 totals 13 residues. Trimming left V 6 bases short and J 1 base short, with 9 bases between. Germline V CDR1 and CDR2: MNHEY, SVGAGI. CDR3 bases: TGTGCCAGCAGACTACACCCGAACACTGAAGCTTTCTTT. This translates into CASRLHPNTEAFF.

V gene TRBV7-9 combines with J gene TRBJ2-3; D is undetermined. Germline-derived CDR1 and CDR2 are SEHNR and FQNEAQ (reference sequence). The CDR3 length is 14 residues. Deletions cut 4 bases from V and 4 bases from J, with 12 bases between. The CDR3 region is CASSSAQSPDTQYF. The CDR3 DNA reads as TGTGCCAGCAGCTCCGCACAAAGTCCAGATACGCAGTATTTT.

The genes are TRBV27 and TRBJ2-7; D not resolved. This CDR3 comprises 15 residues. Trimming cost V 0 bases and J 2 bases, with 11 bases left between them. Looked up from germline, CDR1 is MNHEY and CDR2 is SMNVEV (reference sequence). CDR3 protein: CASSLSGFYAYEQYF. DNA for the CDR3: TGTGCCAGCAGTTTATCCGGGTTTTACGCCTACGAGCAGTACTTC.

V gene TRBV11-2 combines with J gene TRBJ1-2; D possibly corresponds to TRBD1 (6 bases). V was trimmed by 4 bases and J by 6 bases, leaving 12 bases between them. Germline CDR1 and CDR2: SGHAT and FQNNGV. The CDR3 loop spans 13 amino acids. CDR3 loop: CASSSERTDGYTF. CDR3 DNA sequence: TGTGCCAGCAGCTCCGAACGGACAGATGGCTACACCTTC.

The CDR3 nucleotides read TGTGCCAGCAGCTTATCAGTGAACACTGAAGCTTTCTTT. Residues: CASSLSVNTEAFF. The V gene is TRBV7-6, the J gene TRBJ1-1, with no clear D. The germline CDR1 and CDR2 sequences are SGHVS and FNYEAQ. V dropped 2 bases and J dropped 0 bases, with 4 bases sitting between them. The CDR3 is 13 amino acids.

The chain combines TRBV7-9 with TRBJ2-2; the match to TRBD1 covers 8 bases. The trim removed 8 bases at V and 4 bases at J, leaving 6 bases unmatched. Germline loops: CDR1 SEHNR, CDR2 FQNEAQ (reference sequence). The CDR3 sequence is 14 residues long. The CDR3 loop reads CASAGQGFTGELFF. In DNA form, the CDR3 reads TGTGCCAGCGCCGGACAGGGTTTCACCGGGGAGCTGTTTTTT.

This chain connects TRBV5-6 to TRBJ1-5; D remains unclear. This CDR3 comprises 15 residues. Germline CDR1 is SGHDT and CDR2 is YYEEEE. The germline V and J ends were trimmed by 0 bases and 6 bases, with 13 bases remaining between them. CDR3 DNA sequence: TGTGCCAGCAGCTTGGCCGGGGAAGTCCGTCAGCCCCAGCATTTT. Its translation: CASSLAGEVRQPQHF. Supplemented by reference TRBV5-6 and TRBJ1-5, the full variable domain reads DAGVTQSPTHLIKTRGQQVTLRCSPKSGHDTVSWYQQALGQGPQFIFQYYEEEERQRGNFPDRFSGHQFPNYSSELNVNALLLGDSALYLCASSLAGEVRQPQHFGDGTRLSIL.

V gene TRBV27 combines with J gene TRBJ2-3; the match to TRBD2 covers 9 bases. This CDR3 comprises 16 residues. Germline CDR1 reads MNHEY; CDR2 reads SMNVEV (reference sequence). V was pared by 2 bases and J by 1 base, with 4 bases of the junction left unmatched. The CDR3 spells CASSLMAGGGTDTQYF. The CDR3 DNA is TGTGCCAGCAGTTTAATGGCGGGAGGGGGCACAGATACGCAGTATTTT.

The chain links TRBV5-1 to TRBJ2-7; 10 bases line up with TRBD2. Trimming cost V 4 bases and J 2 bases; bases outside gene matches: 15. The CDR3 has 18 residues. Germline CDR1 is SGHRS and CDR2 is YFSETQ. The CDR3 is CASSAILASGGGTYEQYV. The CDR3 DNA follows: TGCGCCAGCAGCGCAATCTTGGCTAGCGGGGGTGGCACCTACGAGCAGTACGTC.

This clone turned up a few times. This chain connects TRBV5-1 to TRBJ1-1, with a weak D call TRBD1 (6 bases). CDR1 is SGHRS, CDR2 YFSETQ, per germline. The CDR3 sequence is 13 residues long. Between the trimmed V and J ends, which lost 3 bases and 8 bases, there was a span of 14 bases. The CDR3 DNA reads TGCGCCAGCAGCTCAGGGACACCTATCGAAGCTTTCTTT. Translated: CASSSGTPIEAFF.

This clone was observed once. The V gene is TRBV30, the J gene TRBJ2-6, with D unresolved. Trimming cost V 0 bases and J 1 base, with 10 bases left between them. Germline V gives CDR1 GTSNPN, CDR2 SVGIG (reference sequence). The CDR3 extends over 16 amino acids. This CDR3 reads CAWSVERPSGANVLTF. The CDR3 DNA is TGTGCCTGGAGTGTAGAGAGGCCTTCTGGGGCCAACGTCCTGACTTTC.

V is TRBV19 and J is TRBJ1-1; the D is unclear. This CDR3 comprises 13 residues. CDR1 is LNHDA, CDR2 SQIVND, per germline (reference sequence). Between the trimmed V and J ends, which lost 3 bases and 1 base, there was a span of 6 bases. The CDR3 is CASSMAPNTEAFF. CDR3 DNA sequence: TGTGCCAGTAGTATGGCCCCGAACACTGAAGCTTTCTTT. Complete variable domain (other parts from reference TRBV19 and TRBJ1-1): DGGITQSPKYLFRKEGQNVTLSCEQNLNHDAMYWYRQDPGQGLRLIYYSQIVNDFQKGDIAEGYSVSREKKESFPLTVTSAQKNPTAFYLCASSMAPNTEAFFGQGTRLTVV.

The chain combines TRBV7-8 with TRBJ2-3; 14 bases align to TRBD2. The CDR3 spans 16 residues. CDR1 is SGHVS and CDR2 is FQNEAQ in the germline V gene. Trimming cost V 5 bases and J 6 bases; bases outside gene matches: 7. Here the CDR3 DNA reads TGTGCCAGCAGCCTTCGACTAGCGGGGGGGCCGGATACGCAGTATTTT. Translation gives CASSLRLAGGPDTQYF.

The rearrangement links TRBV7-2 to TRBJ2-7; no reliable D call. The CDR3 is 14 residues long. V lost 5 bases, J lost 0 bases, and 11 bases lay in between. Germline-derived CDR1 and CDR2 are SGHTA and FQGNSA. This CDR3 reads CASSEWATSYEQYF. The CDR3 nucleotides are TGTGCCAGCAGCGAGTGGGCGACCTCCTACGAGCAGTACTTC.

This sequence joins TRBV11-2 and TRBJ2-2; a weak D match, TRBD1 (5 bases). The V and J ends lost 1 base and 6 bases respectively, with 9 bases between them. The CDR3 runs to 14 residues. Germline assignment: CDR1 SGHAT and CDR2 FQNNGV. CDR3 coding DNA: TGTGCCAGCAGCTTAGGGACAAACGCCGGGGAGCTGTTTTTT. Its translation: CASSLGTNAGELFF.

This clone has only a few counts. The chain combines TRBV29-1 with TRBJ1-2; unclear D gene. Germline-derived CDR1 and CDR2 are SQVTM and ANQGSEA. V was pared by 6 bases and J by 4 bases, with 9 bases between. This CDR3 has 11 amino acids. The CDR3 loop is CSVRVGYGYTF. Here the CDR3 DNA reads TGCAGCGTCCGGGTGGGCTATGGCTACACCTTC.